This TCR beta chain is drawn from a study of T cell responses to AZD1222 COVID-19 vaccine. The study, taken as a whole, reports: Repertoire collection took place solely once the T cell response had peaked. Once two AZD1222 doses were given, Spike-specific TCR breadth and depth went up. Unmutated variant regions are reportedly the target of nearly half of TCRs that are spike-specific.

V lost 7 bases and J 4 bases, leaving 19 bases between the germline ends. Looked up from germline, CDR1 is LGHNA and CDR2 is YNFKEQ. CDR3 size: 16 residues. A remark on this clone: Its antigen is as yet unknown.

Using immunoSEQ multiplex PCR, the repertoire was profiled, and TCRdb retains in-frame clones only, with some absent. This repertoire shows some 150,000 clones, over 75% found once; its top ten account for around 8.3%. The sequencing used peripheral blood, collected 28 days after the second dose of the MenACWY control vaccine. The TCR was taken from an adult who received the MenACWY meningococcal vaccine as a control. J is TRBJ2-2 and V is TRBV4-2; D uncertain. The DNA for the CDR3 is TGTGCCAGCACCCAGACTTGGCCCCCGGGCACCGGGGAGCTGTTTTTT. It is translated as CASTQTWPPGTGELFF.